The next 14 T cell receptor beta chains were all read from a single sample in a study of a mutant IDH1 vaccine in newly diagnosed glioma. Time point: baseline, week 1 (first vaccination visit). The sample's treatment: pre-vaccination baseline after standard-of-care therapy. Produced via immunoSEQ multiplex PCR; TCRdb's table is partial and in-frame only. Of tens of thousands of clones in the sample, around 80% were seen once. The starting material was PBMCs, obtained from a glioma patient treated with radiotherapy, temozolomide or both. The receptors were sampled from a woman in her 40s with glioma.

In DNA form, the CDR3 reads TGTGCCAGTAGTATGGGCGTTGGGGATGAAAAACTGTTTTTT. Encoded protein: CASSMGVGDEKLFF. The chain links TRBV19 to TRBJ1-4; the D is unclear. Germline CDR1 reads LNHDA; CDR2 reads SQIVND (reference sequence). The V and J ends lost 3 bases and 6 bases respectively, with 11 bases between them. CDR3 size: 14 residues.

The V call is TRBV27, the J call TRBJ2-6; D remains ambiguous. Per the germline V gene, CDR1 is MNHEY and CDR2 is SMNVEV (reference sequence). The CDR3 runs to 16 residues. V lost 2 bases, J lost 0 bases, and 8 bases lay in between. The CDR3 reads CASSLGFFSGANVLTF. The DNA for the CDR3 is TGTGCCAGCAGTTTAGGCTTTTTCTCTGGGGCCAACGTCCTGACTTTC.

This chain connects TRBV19 to TRBJ2-3, with D tentatively TRBD2 (7 bases). Germline CDR1 is LNHDA and CDR2 is SQIVND (reference sequence). CDR3 size: 14 residues. V was clipped by 7 bases and J by 4 bases, with 15 bases between them. The CDR3 protein is CASNPGGLSDTQYF. CDR3 DNA: TGTGCCAGTAATCCGGGGGGCCTGTCAGATACGCAGTATTTT.

This rearrangement joins TRBV5-4 to TRBJ1-2; D uncertain. The length of the CDR3 is 13 residues. Germline V gene data show CDR1 as SGHNT and CDR2 as YYREEE (reference sequence). V shed 5 bases and J shed 2 bases, with 10 bases lying between them. CDR3 sequence reads: CASRPAPNYGYTF. The CDR3 DNA is TGTGCCAGCAGACCCGCACCAAACTATGGCTACACCTTC.

CDR3 protein: CASSPRTGETQYF. The CDR3 nucleotides read TGTGCCAGCAGCCCCCGGACAGGCGAGACCCAGTACTTC. V and J are TRBV6-6 and TRBJ2-5, with 7 bases lining up with TRBD1. The CDR3 has 13 residues. In germline, CDR1 is MNHNY, CDR2 SVGAGI (reference sequence). The junction had 6 bases not matched to a gene; V was cut back by 6 bases and J by 5 bases.

Of note for this clone: Mismatch with germline at one junction end may stem from a read error. This sequence joins TRBV9 and TRBJ2-2, with D unclear. The CDR3 length is 12 residues. Germline lookup yields CDR1 SGDLS and CDR2 YYNGEE. The CDR3 sequence is CASSVNSGELFF. In DNA form, the CDR3 reads TGTGCCAGCAGCGTAAACAGCGGGGAGCTGTTTTTT. Drawing the rest from reference TRBV9 and TRBJ2-2, the complete variable domain is DSGVTQTPKHLITATGQRVTLRCSPRSGDLSVYWYQQSLDQGLQFLIQYYNGEERAKGNILERFSAQQFPDLHSELNLSSLELGDSALYFCASSVNSGELFFGEGSRLTVL.

The V gene is TRBV18, the J gene TRBJ2-7, with a tentative D call TRBD2 (7 bases). Germline V gene sequence: CDR1 KGHSH, CDR2 LQKENI. The CDR3 totals 14 residues. V was shortened by 2 bases and J by 4 bases, with 12 bases between the two germline ends. The CDR3 nucleotides read TGTGCCAGCTCACCAACAGGGAGGGTTTACGAGCAGTACTTC. Translation gives CASSPTGRVYEQYF.

The rearrangement joins TRBV7-8 to TRBJ1-1; D is possibly TRBD1 (6 bases). V gave up 5 bases and J gave up 4 bases, with 14 bases separating them. Germline values: CDR1 SGHVS, CDR2 FQNEAQ. This CDR3 comprises 14 residues. The CDR3 DNA reads as TGTGCCAGCAGCACCCTCGAGGGGGGCACTGAAGCTTTCTTT. Protein sequence: CASSTLEGGTEAFF.

The chain uses TRBV9 and TRBJ2-3; no clear D gene. Germline values: CDR1 SGDLS, CDR2 YYNGEE. V was trimmed by 2 bases and J by 3 bases, leaving 10 bases between them. The CDR3 is 14 residues long. Here the CDR3 reads CASSVGSRTDTQYF. The DNA for the CDR3 is TGTGCCAGCAGCGTCGGGTCCCGAACAGATACGCAGTATTTT.

The J gene is TRBJ1-4, the V gene TRBV27, with D unclear. The CDR3 sequence is 18 residues long. Germline V gene sequence: CDR1 MNHEY, CDR2 SMNVEV (reference sequence). V was shortened by 6 bases and J by 0 bases, with 20 bases between the two germline ends. The chain's CDR3 is CASRPSVGDLTTNEKLFF. The CDR3, as DNA: TGTGCCAGCAGACCCTCAGTCGGGGATCTAACAACTAATGAAAAACTGTTTTTT.

The gene calls are TRBV5-1 and TRBJ2-2, with 10 nucleotides matching TRBD2. After removal of 5 bases from V and 3 bases from J, the junction contained 10 bases not matched to a gene. The CDR3 loop spans 17 amino acids. Looked up from germline, CDR1 is SGHRS and CDR2 is YFSETQ. As DNA, the CDR3 is TGCGCCAGCAGACCATCCCCTAGCGGGGGTTACACCGGGGAGCTGTTTTTT. It is translated as CASRPSPSGGYTGELFF.

The chain joins TRBV9 to TRBJ1-5, with a tentative D call TRBD1 (5 bases). Germline loops: CDR1 SGDLS, CDR2 YYNGEE. Trimming stripped 4 bases from V and 1 base from J, with 12 bases between. The CDR3 is 15 residues long. CDR3 bases: TGTGCCAGCAGCAACCGCGGACACAGCAATCAGCCCCAGCATTTT. Translated: CASSNRGHSNQPQHF.

The count of this clone is one. The CDR3 region is CASSLDPGLGELFF. CDR3 DNA: TGTGCCAGCAGCTTAGATCCGGGGCTGGGGGAGCTGTTTTTT. The chain has TRBV7-2 and TRBJ2-2; possibly TRBD1 or TRBD2 for D (5 bases each). V was pared by 1 base and J by 8 bases, with 11 bases between. The CDR3 contains 14 residues. Per the germline V gene, CDR1 is SGHTA and CDR2 is FQGNSA.

The V and J genes are TRBV5-1 and TRBJ2-3, with TRBD2 matching 7 bases. The CDR3 runs 16 residues. With V trimmed by 4 bases and J by 1 base, 9 bases remained unmatched. CDR1 is SGHRS, CDR2 YFSETQ, per germline. The CDR3 bases are TGCGCCAGCAGCCGCGGGACTACTCGGGGCACAGATACGCAGTATTTT. Translating gives CASSRGTTRGTDTQYF.